Below, 24 T cell receptor beta chains from the same sample are listed, as sequenced in a study of radiation and T cells in renal cell carcinoma. Profiling relied on immunoSEQ multiplex PCR, and the TCRdb table lists in-frame clones only, not all of them. The data contain approximately 75,000 clones, about four fifths of them singletons. Stated time point: blood 2 weeks post-SBRT. Treatment given: 15 Gy SBRT to primary tumor, nephrectomy 4 weeks later. The specimen was blood, collected from a patient whose treatment included radiotherapy and nephrectomy. Every receptor here comes from a man aged 55-75 years with renal cell carcinoma.

This clone has ten or more counts. The chain carries TRBV7-6 and TRBJ2-7, with a tentative D call TRBD2 (6 bases). Germline CDR1 and CDR2: SGHVS and FNYEAQ. The CDR3 length is 12 residues. V was pared by 5 bases and J by 4 bases, with 9 bases between. CDR3 sequence (DNA): TGTGCCAGCAGCCCCGGGAGTTACGAGCAGTACTTC. It translates to CASSPGSYEQYF.

The chain employs TRBV10-3 and TRBJ2-1; TRBD1 might be the D (6 bases). CDR3 length: 13 amino acids. Germline V gene sequence: CDR1 ENHRY, CDR2 SYGVKD. The V end was cut by 4 bases, the J end by 9 bases, with 13 bases between. CDR3 bases: TGTGCCATCAGTGCTCAGGAAGGGGGTGAGCAGTTCTTC. Protein: CAISAQEGGEQFF.

The chain uses TRBV6-5 and TRBJ2-2; possible D gene TRBD2, 5 bases. Germline lookup yields CDR1 MNHEY and CDR2 SVGAGI. Trimming took off 0 bases at V and 3 bases at J, with 5 bases between the two ends. This CDR3 is built from 14 residues. The DNA for the CDR3 is TGTGCCAGCAGTTACTCACTAGACACCGGGGAGCTGTTTTTT. This gives the protein CASSYSLDTGELFF.

V usage is TRBV7-3 and J usage is TRBJ2-1; 9 bases fit TRBD2. The V gene end was trimmed by 5 bases and the J gene end by 1 base; junction bases not matched to a gene: 15. Germline V gene sequence: CDR1 SGHTA, CDR2 FQGTGA. The CDR3 covers 19 residues. CDR3: CASSRGSSGNVGSYNEQFF. CDR3 DNA sequence: TGTGCCAGCAGCCGGGGGTCTAGCGGGAACGTAGGGTCCTACAATGAGCAGTTCTTC.

The rearrangement joins TRBV7-9 to TRBJ1-4; maybe TRBD1 (5 bases). The CDR3 extends over 14 amino acids. V was clipped by 1 base and J by 10 bases, with 13 bases between them. Germline V gene lookup returns CDR1 SEHNR and CDR2 FQNEAQ (reference sequence). This CDR3 reads CASSLDIQEGKLFF. The CDR3 nucleotides are TGTGCCAGCAGCTTAGATATACAGGAGGGAAAACTGTTTTTT.

J is TRBJ2-7 and V is TRBV19, with 13 bases fitting TRBD2. J was trimmed by 6 bases and V by 4 bases; bases with no gene match: 6. This CDR3 spans 15 amino acids. Per germline, CDR1 LNHDA and CDR2 SQIVND (reference sequence). The CDR3 loop reads CASSRTSGRIVEQYF. CDR3 nucleotides: TGTGCCAGTAGTAGGACTAGCGGGAGAATTGTCGAGCAGTACTTC.

This chain connects TRBV9 to TRBJ2-7; 13 bases fit TRBD2. V lost 4 bases and J lost 0; bases outside the gene matches: 7. This CDR3 comprises 17 residues. The V gene's germline CDR1 is SGDLS and CDR2 YYNGEE. The CDR3 spells CASSRLAGGLSSYEQYF. CDR3 nucleotide sequence: TGTGCCAGCAGCCGACTAGCGGGAGGATTGAGCTCCTACGAGCAGTACTTC. The whole variable domain, remainder taken from reference TRBV9 and TRBJ2-7, is DSGVTQTPKHLITATGQRVTLRCSPRSGDLSVYWYQQSLDQGLQFLIQYYNGEERAKGNILERFSAQQFPDLHSELNLSSLELGDSALYFCASSRLAGGLSSYEQYFGPGTRLTVT.

The rearrangement joins TRBV5-1 to TRBJ2-1, with TRBD1 matching over 8 bases. Unmatched junction bases numbered 8, after V lost 4 bases and J lost 8 bases. The germline V gene has CDR1 SGHRS and CDR2 YFSETQ. The CDR3 runs 14 residues. The CDR3 sequence is CASSLPDRVDEQFF. As DNA, the CDR3 is TGCGCCAGCAGCCTCCCGGACAGGGTAGATGAGCAGTTCTTC.

This clone was found a few times. CDR3 region: CAISGAGTGNTEAFF. In DNA, the CDR3 is TGTGCCATCAGTGGTGCCGGGACAGGGAACACTGAAGCTTTCTTT. The chain links TRBV10-3 to TRBJ1-1, with 8 bases identical to TRBD1. Germline V gene data show CDR1 as ENHRY and CDR2 as SYGVKD. V trimming: 4 bases; J trimming: 1 base; junction bases outside the gene matches: 5. CDR3 length: 15 residues.

V usage is TRBV4-1 and J usage is TRBJ1-4; the D gene is possibly TRBD1 (5 bases). The germline CDR1 and CDR2 sequences are MGHRA and YSYEKL. V was clipped by 8 bases and J by 4 bases, with 14 bases between them. The CDR3 runs to 14 residues. CDR3 coding DNA: TGCGCCAGCGCCACAGGACAATTTAATGAAAAACTGTTTTTT. It specifies CASATGQFNEKLFF.

The CDR3 loop is CASSPAPGADTQYF. As DNA, the CDR3 is TGTGCCAGCAGCCCGGCCCCGGGCGCAGATACGCAGTATTTT. V and J are TRBV6-4 and TRBJ2-3; D remains ambiguous. The CDR3 extends over 14 amino acids. Germline values: CDR1 MRHNA, CDR2 SNTAGT. Trimming cost V 6 bases and J 4 bases, with 14 bases left between them.

The V and J genes are TRBV15 and TRBJ2-5; 8 positions agree with TRBD2. The CDR3 sequence is 12 residues long. V trimming: 3 bases; J trimming: 10 bases; junction bases outside the gene matches: 4. Germline V gene lookup returns CDR1 LNHNV and CDR2 YYDKDF (reference sequence). The CDR3 DNA reads as TGTGCCACCAGCAGGTCCGGGGGGGACCAGTACTTC. This sequence encodes CATSRSGGDQYF.

This clone is termed medium-sized (0.01 to 0.1%). V and J are TRBV5-1 and TRBJ1-4; 8 bases fit TRBD1. This CDR3 region has 16 residues. CDR1 is SGHRS and CDR2 is YFSETQ in the germline V gene. V trimming: 3 bases; J trimming: 7 bases; junction bases outside the gene matches: 11. Here the CDR3 reads CASSWEQGAAVEKLFF. CDR3 in DNA: TGCGCCAGCAGCTGGGAGCAGGGGGCGGCTGTTGAAAAACTGTTTTTT.

As DNA, the CDR3 is TGTGCCTGGAGAGCGGGACTAGCCTCGAACACCGGGGAGCTGTTTTTT. Translation gives CAWRAGLASNTGELFF. The chain carries TRBV30 and TRBJ2-2, with TRBD2 matching 9 bases. Per germline, CDR1 GTSNPN and CDR2 SVGIG (reference sequence). J was trimmed by 0 bases and V by 3 bases; bases with no gene match: 5. The CDR3 is made up of 16 amino acids.

This chain uses TRBV19 with TRBJ2-5; 12 bases line up with TRBD1. The germline V gene has CDR1 LNHDA and CDR2 SQIVND (reference sequence). The CDR3 is made up of 16 amino acids. V was clipped by 11 bases and J by 2 bases; unmatched bases: 12. The CDR3, as DNA: TGTGCCTCATCCTCGTCGGGACAGGGGGCTCAAGAGACCCAGTACTTC. This encodes CASSSSGQGAQETQYF.

The chain is built from TRBV29-1 and TRBJ2-2; 7 bases line up with TRBD1. The CDR3 has 14 residues. Trimming at V came to 6 bases and at J to 0 bases, leaving 4 bases not matched to a gene. Germline CDR1 is SQVTM and CDR2 is ANQGSEA. This chain's CDR3 is CSVLQGTNTGELFF. Written as DNA, the CDR3 is TGCAGCGTCCTACAGGGGACGAACACCGGGGAGCTGTTTTTT.

The chain is built from TRBV29-1 and TRBJ2-7, with 7 bases lining up with TRBD2. The V gene end was trimmed by 3 bases and the J gene end by 4 bases; junction bases not matched to a gene: 6. The CDR3 has 13 residues. Germline loops: CDR1 SQVTM, CDR2 ANQGSEA. CDR3 sequence reads: CSVERGGPYEQYF. CDR3 coding DNA: TGCAGCGTTGAGCGCGGGGGTCCTTACGAGCAGTACTTC.

The chain combines TRBV9 with TRBJ2-7, with 9 bases identical to TRBD2. Germline V CDR1 and CDR2: SGDLS, YYNGEE. Germline trimming cut 4 bases from V and 5 bases from J; bases unmatched to any gene: 10. CDR3 length equals 15 residues. The CDR3 nucleotides read TGTGCCAGCAGCTTTCGTAGCGGGAGTGGGAACGAGCAGTACTTC. Residues: CASSFRSGSGNEQYF.

The V and J genes are TRBV19 and TRBJ2-2; no reliable D call. Germline CDR1 is LNHDA and CDR2 is SQIVND (reference sequence). Trimming took 3 bases from V and 4 from J, leaving 6 bases between them. This CDR3 has 13 amino acids. CDR3 region: CASSIGPTGELFF. In DNA, the CDR3 is TGTGCCAGTAGTATCGGGCCCACCGGGGAGCTGTTTTTT.

A few counts support this clone. The chain has TRBV7-7 and TRBJ2-2, with 10 bases lining up with TRBD2. Germline-derived CDR1 and CDR2 are SSHAT and FNYEAQ (reference sequence). V shed 5 bases, J shed 9 bases, and the junction held 9 bases outside the gene matches. This CDR3 is 15 amino acids long. The CDR3 DNA sequence: TGTGCCAGCAGCGCAGCTAGCGGGAGCGGGAGGGAGCTGTTTTTT. It yields the protein CASSAASGSGRELFF. The variable domain in full, with the rest retrieved from reference TRBV7-7 and TRBJ2-2, is GAGVSQSPRYKVTKRGQDVTLRCDPISSHATLYWYQQALGQGPEFLTYFNYEAQPDKSGLPSDRFSAERPEGSISTLTIQRTEQRDSAMYRCASSAASGSGRELFFGEGSRLTVL.

The gene calls are TRBV11-2 and TRBJ2-7; a possible D gene is TRBD1 (5 bases). The germline V gene has CDR1 SGHAT and CDR2 FQNNGV. V lost 5 bases and J lost 4, with 12 bases in between. The CDR3 is 13 residues long. CDR3 DNA: TGTGCCAGCAGCCCAGGGTCCCTATACGAGCAGTACTTC. Residues: CASSPGSLYEQYF.

Note on this clone: Relative to the germline gene, one junction end is altered; a read error may explain this. The chain uses TRBV9 and TRBJ2-3; the D gene is possibly TRBD1 (5 bases). The CDR3 is 12 residues long. Germline V gene data show CDR1 as SGDLS and CDR2 as YYNGEE. CDR3 protein: CASNVDRDTQYF. In DNA, the CDR3 is TGTGCCAGCAACGTAGACAGAGATACGCAGTATTTT.

This chain uses TRBV27 with TRBJ2-7; D uncertain. The CDR3 spans 13 residues. CDR1 MNHEY and CDR2 SMNVEV come from the germline V gene (reference sequence). V was pared by 3 bases and J by 3 bases, with 9 bases between. In nucleotides, the CDR3 is TGTGCCAGCAGTTTTCTCCCGGGCTACGAGCAGTACTTC. This gives the protein CASSFLPGYEQYF.

The chain couples TRBV28 to TRBJ1-2, with 7 nucleotides matching TRBD1. Germline CDR1 and CDR2: MDHEN and SYDVKM. This CDR3 is 17 amino acids long. V was pared by 5 bases and J by 5 bases, with 17 bases of the junction left unmatched. CDR3 nucleotide sequence: TGTGCCAGCAGTGCAAGGGGGCGCTTCGTGGAGGGGTATGGCTACACCTTC. Translation: CASSARGRFVEGYGYTF.